This TCR beta chain was captured in a study of cytomegalovirus exposure and HLA in healthy donors. Study overall: An analysis done earlier identified about 100 million unique TCR beta sequences from approximately 200 million T cells. Study-level findings and limits: In an earlier analysis, in some 600 donors, most V segments appeared productive either ~87% or ~30% of the time.

PCR was performed using 60 Vbeta and 13 Jbeta primers. Clones were sequenced by immunoSEQ multiplex PCR, and TCRdb holds only the in-frame ones, with some missing. This sample yields around 97,000 clones, of which 81% are seen a single time; under 5.5% belongs to the top ten. Worth noting for this clone: Its antigen is undetermined.

The J segment lost 4 bases and the V segment lost 0 bases, leaving 2 bases of the junction unmatched. Germline V CDR1 and CDR2: MNHNS, SASEGT. This CDR3 has 14 residues. This TCR was sampled from a man aged 40-49 years in good health and CMV-seropositive. The V call is TRBV6-1, the J call TRBJ1-2; 7 bases are a match to TRBD1. Material for sequencing was PBMCs. DNA of the CDR3: TGTGCCAGCAGTGAAGCCGACAGGGTCTATGGCTACACCTTC. It specifies CASSEADRVYGYTF.